This TCR beta chain was documented in a study of regulatory T cells in long-lasting Graves disease (TCRdb year 2021). The study in broad terms: Persistent Graves' disease was defined as antithyroid drug treatment for over 5 years with persistently positive TSH receptor autoantibodies. Patients with persistent Graves' disease were compared with patients with newly diagnosed Graves' disease using TCR sequencing and RNA sequencing of peripheral blood. TCR sequencing covered some 13 persistent and some 20 newly diagnosed Graves' disease patients, around 35 samples in total. On average, persistent Graves' disease patients in the clinical cohort had been on antithyroid drugs for about 10.3 years. The study was conducted in China and was registered as a clinical trial.

The library came from multiplex PCR. The sample was run on an Illumina HiSeq 4000. TCR beta libraries were built with iRepertoire HTBI primers and Arm-PCR amplification of CDR3 regions. PCR products were gel purified before sequencing. Under the source paper's analysis protocol: Gene usage analysis of CDR3 amino acid clonotypes used the 60 to 75 TRBV and about 13 TRBJ segments found across samples. Filtered high-quality paired reads were merged into contigs using COPE and FqMerger. BLAST was used to align contigs to IMGT TRBV, TRBD and TRBJ reference genes, with CDR3 defined following IMGT. Clonotypes above 0.1% frequency were classified as highly expanded clones. Repertoire diversity was measured by Shannon entropy, and V-J evenness by the Gini coefficient. Clonotypes shared by more than one individual were considered public. TCRdb handled the public reads itself, with Q25 trimming in fastp and clone calling in MiXCR, and kept productive beta chains. Rows with one shared CDR3 protein collapse into an entry with the most common genes and DNA. Clone size and V and J calls follow TCRdb, not the original study. The sample table shows approximately 380,000 distinct CDR3 sequences, and around 21% are seen once. In total, the top ten clones hold less than 25% of the sample.

General findings and caveats noted by the study authors: Persistent patients shared more public clonotypes among themselves (2,741) than newly diagnosed patients did (roughly 920). Sequencing and analysis were restricted to the TCR beta chain. Persistent disease showed preferential use of TRBV28, TRBJ1-2 and TRBJ2-5, whereas newly diagnosed disease favored TRBV20-1 and TRBJ2-1. Only peripheral blood was studied, because thyroid tissue, the primary lesion, was inaccessible. The authors acknowledged the small sample size as a limitation that may reduce accuracy. Compared with newly diagnosed patients, persistent Graves' disease patients had lower TCR Shannon entropy and fewer highly expanded clones, which suggests clonal expansion.

The CDR3 runs 17 residues from the cysteine to the phenylalanine. The read is trimmed to its CDR3 DNA, 51 bases read in frame from base 1. V is trimmed back by 1 base and J by 4 bases, and the junction contains 9 bases that no gene match accounts for. The germline V gene specifies KGHDR as CDR1 and SFDVKD as CDR2. The sample's time point, from its label and the paper: persistent/refractory GD, antithyroid drugs over 5 years with positive TRAb. RNA was extracted from PBMCs in TRIzol for both TCR sequencing and RNA sequencing. The diagnosis of Graves' disease was made according to American Thyroid Association guidelines. Recruitment of patients was carried out at an endocrinology department in Xi'an, China. Each patient gave about 10 milliliters of peripheral blood, collected in an EDTA anticoagulant tube. PBMCs were isolated by Ficoll Paque Plus density gradient separation without further T cell sorting. An Agilent 2100 Bioanalyzer and agarose gel were used to assess RNA quality, and a NanoDrop 2000 was used to measure RNA concentration.

Notes on this clonotype: It lacks a known antigen. No much larger clone is present one base from it, and per-base qualities are unavailable.

The chain links TRBV24-1 with TRBJ1-5; 7 bases in the middle match TRBD1. This clonotype originated in a female donor with Graves disease. Specimen: peripheral blood mononuclear cells (PBMCs), collected when the disease was refractory, from a patient treated with antithyroid drugs. Here is the DNA: TGTGCCACCAGTGATTTCGTCGGACAGGTGATTAATCAGCCCCAGCATTTT. It codes for CATSDFVGQVINQPQHF.